This TCR beta chain was obtained from a study of T cell responses to AZD1222 COVID-19 vaccine. Sequenced by immunoSEQ multiplex PCR; TCRdb stores in-frame clones only, minus some. This table has 200,000 or so clones, 85% to 95% appearing once. V dropped 6 bases and J dropped 4 bases, with 18 bases sitting between them. CDR3 length: 15 amino acids. In germline, CDR1 is MDHEN, CDR2 SYDVKM. Pooling of second doses given at about 4 or about 12 weeks was done. Study results and caveats: At study baseline, merely six AZD1222 recipients were seropositive. Increased Spike-specific TCR breadth and depth were observed after two AZD1222 doses. Donors were largely white British and mainly female; clonal diversity was possibly underestimated.

Concerning this clone itself: The antigen is not known.

Source: peripheral blood, taken 28 days after the second AZD1222 dose. This chain uses TRBV28 with TRBJ2-5; D possibly corresponds to TRBD1 (5 bases). This receptor was taken from an adult who received the AZD1222 COVID-19 vaccine. The CDR3 loop reads CASSPGQGKAETQYF. For the CDR3, the DNA is TGTGCCAGCAGCCCGGGTCAGGGTAAGGCAGAGACCCAGTACTTC.